This TCR beta chain is drawn from a study of identical twins. Deletions cut 7 bases from V and 4 bases from J, with 13 bases between. This CDR3 comprises 14 residues. TCRdb fed the 5' RACE reads into MiXCR, producing one record per CDR3 protein. The sample records a few hundred thousand distinct CDR3 sequences, about 12% being singletons. This clonotype came up many times. The sample also formed part of further work on yellow fever vaccine responses in identical twins.

Material: CD8+ T cells sorted from blood. The gene calls are TRBV12-3 or TRBV12-4 and TRBJ1-4; no definite D call. This TCR was recovered from a woman between 18 and 29 years old in good health. In nucleotides, the CDR3 is TGTGCCAGCACCTGGGAGGGATGTAATGAAAAACTGTTTTTT. This gives the protein CASTWEGCNEKLFF.